This entry lists 3 T cell receptor beta chains sequenced from one sample in a study of T cell repertoires in cytomegalovirus infection. TCRdb analysed the reads with MiXCR anew, one entry per CDR3 protein. The table records 130,000 or so distinct CDR3 sequences, about 6.5% of them present only once. The sample consisted of PBMCs. Receptors originate from a human donor in good health (CMV status not recorded). Some clones in this sample may be carry-over from other donors' samples.

This clonotype was picked up many times. V is TRBV11-2 and J is TRBJ2-1, with 14 bases lining up with TRBD2. CDR1 and CDR2 from the germline V gene are SGHAT and FQNNGV. Unmatched junction bases numbered 12, after V lost 5 bases and J lost 6 bases. The CDR3 sequence is 18 residues long. In DNA, the CDR3 is TGTGCCAGCAGCCCGAGGGACAGGGGACTAGCGGGGGTCAATGAGCAGTTCTTC. It translates to CASSPRDRGLAGVNEQFF. Full variable domain (outside the CDR3, taken from reference TRBV11-2 and TRBJ2-1): EAGVAQSPRYKIIEKRQSVAFWCNPISGHATLYWYQQILGQGPKLLIQFQNNGVVDDSQLPKDRFSAERLKGVDSTLKIQPAKLEDSAVYLCASSPRDRGLAGVNEQFFGPGTRLTVL.

There are a few counts of this clonotype. The CDR3 DNA reads as TGTGCCAGTAGTGTACTAGCCCCCACGGGAGATACGCAGTATTTT. Its protein product is CASSVLAPTGDTQYF. This chain links TRBV19 with TRBJ2-3; TRBD2 is a possible D gene (6 bases). Germline CDR1 reads LNHDA; CDR2 reads SQIVND (reference sequence). V lost 5 bases to trimming and J lost 5 bases, with 17 bases between them. The CDR3 runs 15 residues.

This clonotype occurred many times. The chain is built from TRBV7-9 and TRBJ1-6; D perhaps matches TRBD1 (5 bases). This CDR3 comprises 13 residues. The V end lost 5 bases, the J end lost 11 bases, and 13 bases lay between the germline ends. Germline CDR1 and CDR2: SEHNR and FQNEAQ (reference sequence). The CDR3 is CASSETVGAPLHF. In DNA, the CDR3 is TGTGCCAGCAGCGAGACAGTGGGAGCACCCCTCCACTTT.